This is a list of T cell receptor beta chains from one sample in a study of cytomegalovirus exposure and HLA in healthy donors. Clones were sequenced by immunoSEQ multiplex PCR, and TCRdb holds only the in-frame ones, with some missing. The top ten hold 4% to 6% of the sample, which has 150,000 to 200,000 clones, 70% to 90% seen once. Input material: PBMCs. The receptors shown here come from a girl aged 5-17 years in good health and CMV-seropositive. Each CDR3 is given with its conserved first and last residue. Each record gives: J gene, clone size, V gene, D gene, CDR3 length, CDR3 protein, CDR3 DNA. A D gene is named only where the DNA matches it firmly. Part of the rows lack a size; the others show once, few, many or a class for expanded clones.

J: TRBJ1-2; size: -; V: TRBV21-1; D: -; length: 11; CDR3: CASSTRMAEDF; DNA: TGTGCCAGCAGCACTCGGATGGCTGAGGATTTC
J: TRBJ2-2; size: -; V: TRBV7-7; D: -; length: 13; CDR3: CASSFSYTGELFF; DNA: TGTGCTAGCAGCTTTAGCTACACCGGGGAGCTGTTTTTT
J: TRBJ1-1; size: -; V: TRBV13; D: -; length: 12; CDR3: CASSTGYTEAFF; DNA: TGTGCCAGCAGCACAGGGTACACTGAAGCTTTCTTT
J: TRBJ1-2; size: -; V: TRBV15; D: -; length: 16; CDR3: CATSRDIGYSNYGYTF; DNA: TGTGCCACCAGCAGAGATATCGGGTACTCTAACTATGGCTACACCTTC
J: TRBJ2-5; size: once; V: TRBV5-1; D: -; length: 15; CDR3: CASSFGTPPLGTQYF; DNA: TGCGCCAGCAGCTTTGGGACACCGCCCCTGGGGACCCAGTACTTC
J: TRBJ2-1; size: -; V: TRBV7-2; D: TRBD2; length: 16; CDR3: CASSPHRLAGGDEQFF; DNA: TGTGCCAGCAGCCCCCACCGACTAGCGGGGGGGGATGAGCAGTTCTTC
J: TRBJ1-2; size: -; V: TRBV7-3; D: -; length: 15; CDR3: CASSPGQGGNYGYTF; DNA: TGTGCCAGCAGCCCAGGTCAAGGGGGTAACTATGGCTACACCTTC
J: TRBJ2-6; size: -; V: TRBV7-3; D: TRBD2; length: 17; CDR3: CASSKLAGSSGANVLTF; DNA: TGTGCCAGCAGCAAACTAGCGGGGAGCTCTGGGGCCAACGTCCTGACTTTC
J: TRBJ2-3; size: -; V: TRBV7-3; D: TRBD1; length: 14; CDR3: CASSLGDRGDTQYF; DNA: TGTGCCAGCAGCTTAGGGGACAGGGGTGATACGCAGTATTTT
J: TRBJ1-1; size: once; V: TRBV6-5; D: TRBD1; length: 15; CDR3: CASSPDRAGNTEAFF; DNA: TGTGCCAGCAGTCCGGACAGGGCGGGAAACACTGAAGCTTTCTTT